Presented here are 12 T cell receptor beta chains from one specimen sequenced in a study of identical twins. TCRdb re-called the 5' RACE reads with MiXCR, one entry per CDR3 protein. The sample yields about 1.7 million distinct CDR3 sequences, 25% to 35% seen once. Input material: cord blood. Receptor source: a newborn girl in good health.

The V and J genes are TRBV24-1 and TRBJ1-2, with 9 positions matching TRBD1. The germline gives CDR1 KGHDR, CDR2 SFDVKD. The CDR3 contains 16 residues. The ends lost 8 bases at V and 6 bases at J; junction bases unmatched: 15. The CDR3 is CATNSGNGTGIDGYTF. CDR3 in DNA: TGTGCCACCAATTCGGGGAACGGGACAGGGATTGATGGCTACACCTTC.

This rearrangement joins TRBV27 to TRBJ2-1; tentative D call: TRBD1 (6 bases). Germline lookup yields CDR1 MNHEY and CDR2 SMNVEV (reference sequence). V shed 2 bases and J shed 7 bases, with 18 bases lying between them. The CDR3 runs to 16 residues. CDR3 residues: CASSLPDRSGENEQFF. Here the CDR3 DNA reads TGTGCCAGCAGTTTACCCGACAGGTCAGGGGAAAATGAGCAGTTCTTC.

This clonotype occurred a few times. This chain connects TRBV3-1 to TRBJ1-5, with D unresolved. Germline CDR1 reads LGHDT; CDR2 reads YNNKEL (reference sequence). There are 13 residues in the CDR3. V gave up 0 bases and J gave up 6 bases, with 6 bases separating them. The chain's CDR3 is CASSQDWGQPQHF. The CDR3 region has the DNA TGTGCCAGCAGCCAAGATTGGGGTCAGCCCCAGCATTTT.

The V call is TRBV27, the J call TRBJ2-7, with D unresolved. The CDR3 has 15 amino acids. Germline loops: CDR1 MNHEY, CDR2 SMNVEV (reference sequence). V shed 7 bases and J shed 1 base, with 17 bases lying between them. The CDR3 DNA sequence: TGTGCCAGCACCATTAAGGCAGGCCCTTCCTACGAGCAGTACTTC. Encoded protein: CASTIKAGPSYEQYF.

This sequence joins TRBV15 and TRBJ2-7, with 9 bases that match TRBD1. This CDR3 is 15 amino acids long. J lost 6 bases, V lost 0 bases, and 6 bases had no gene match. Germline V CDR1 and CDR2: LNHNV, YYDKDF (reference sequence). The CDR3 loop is CATSRDPGQGSEQYF. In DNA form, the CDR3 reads TGTGCCACCAGCAGAGATCCGGGACAGGGAAGCGAGCAGTACTTC.

CDR3 region: CSAGSPVTGTDTQYF. The CDR3 DNA follows: TGCAGTGCGGGGAGTCCAGTCACTGGCACAGATACGCAGTATTTT. V gene TRBV20-1 combines with J gene TRBJ2-3; a weak D match, TRBD2 (5 bases). Germline loops: CDR1 DFQATT, CDR2 SNEGSKA (reference sequence). The V end lost 6 bases, the J end lost 1 base, and 17 bases lay between the germline ends. The CDR3 is 15 amino acids.

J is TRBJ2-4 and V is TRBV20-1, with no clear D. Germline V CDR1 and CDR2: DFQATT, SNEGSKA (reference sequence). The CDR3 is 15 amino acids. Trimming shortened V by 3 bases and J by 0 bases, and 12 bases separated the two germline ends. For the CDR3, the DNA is TGCAGTGCTAGGGAGACTCTTGTAGCCAAAAACATTCAGTACTTC. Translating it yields CSARETLVAKNIQYF.

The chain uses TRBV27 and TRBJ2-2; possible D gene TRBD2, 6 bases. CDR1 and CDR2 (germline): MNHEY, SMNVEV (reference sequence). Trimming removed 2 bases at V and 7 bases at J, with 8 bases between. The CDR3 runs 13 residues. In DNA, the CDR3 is TGTGCCAGCAGTTTACGGAGGGGCGGGGAGCTGTTTTTT. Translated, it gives CASSLRRGGELFF.

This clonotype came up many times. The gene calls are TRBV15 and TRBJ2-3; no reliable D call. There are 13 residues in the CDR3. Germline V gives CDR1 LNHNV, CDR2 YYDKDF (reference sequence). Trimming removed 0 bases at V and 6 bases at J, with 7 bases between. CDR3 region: CATSRDPEDTQYF. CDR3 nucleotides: TGTGCCACCAGCAGAGATCCGGAGGATACGCAGTATTTT.

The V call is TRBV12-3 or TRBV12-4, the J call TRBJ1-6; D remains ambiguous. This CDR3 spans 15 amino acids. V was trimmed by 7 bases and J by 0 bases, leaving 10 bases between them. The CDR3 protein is CASTGQDSYNSPLHF. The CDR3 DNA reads TGTGCCAGCACCGGTCAGGACTCCTATAATTCACCCCTCCACTTT.

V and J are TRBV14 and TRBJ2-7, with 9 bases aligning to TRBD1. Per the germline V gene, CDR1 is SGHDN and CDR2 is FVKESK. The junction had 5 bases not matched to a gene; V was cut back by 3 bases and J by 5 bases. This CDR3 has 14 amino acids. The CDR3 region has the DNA TGTGCCAGCAGCCAGGTTACAGGGGGCGACGAGCAGTACTTC. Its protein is CASSQVTGGDEQYF.

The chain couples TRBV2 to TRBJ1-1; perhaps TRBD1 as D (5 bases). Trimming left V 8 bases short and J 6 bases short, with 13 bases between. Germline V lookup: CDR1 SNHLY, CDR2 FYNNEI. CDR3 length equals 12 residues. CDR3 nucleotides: TGTGCCAGCTTTGGAAGGGGTGCTGAAGCTTTCTTT. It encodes CASFGRGAEAFF.